The 5 T cell receptor beta chains in this list originate from one sample, sequenced in a study of T cells after yellow fever vaccination. MiXCR was run by TCRdb on the 5' RACE reads, yielding one entry per CDR3 protein. The sample records around 50,000 distinct CDR3 sequences, roughly 7.3% being singletons. The input for sequencing was CD8+ T cells sorted from PBMCs, taken approximately 16 days after the first yellow fever vaccination. The receptors shown here come from a man aged 18-30 years who received the YFV17D yellow fever vaccine.

This clonotype was detected ten times or more. V usage is TRBV14 and J usage is TRBJ2-7; weak D call: TRBD1 (5 bases). V was shortened by 3 bases and J by 11 bases, with 11 bases between the two germline ends. The CDR3 spans 11 residues. The germline V gene encodes CDR1 SGHDN and CDR2 FVKESK. The CDR3 region has the DNA TGTGCCAGCAGCCATACAGGTTGGGAGTACTTC. Amino acid sequence: CASSHTGWEYF.

The table lists this clonotype with many counts. V and J are TRBV20-1 and TRBJ2-7; TRBD2 agrees at 9 bases. Germline CDR1 reads DFQATT; CDR2 reads SNEGSKA (reference sequence). V lost 8 bases, J lost 2 bases, and 7 bases stayed unmatched. The CDR3 is made up of 13 amino acids. The CDR3 region has the DNA TGCAGTTTGAGCGGGGGGCAGACCTACGAGCAGTACTTC. Translation: CSLSGGQTYEQYF.

This clonotype turned up a few times. V gene TRBV7-8 combines with J gene TRBJ1-2; D not certain. Trimming took 2 bases from V and 2 from J, leaving 15 bases between them. CDR1 is SGHVS and CDR2 is FQNEAQ in the germline V gene. This CDR3 contains 16 residues. The CDR3 sequence is CASSLSRGNPNYGYTF. The CDR3 nucleotides read TGTGCCAGCAGCTTATCCCGCGGAAACCCCAACTATGGCTACACCTTC.

This clonotype was counted at least ten times. The V call is TRBV4-1, the J call TRBJ2-5; D may be TRBD1 or TRBD2 (5 bases each). V was pared by 3 bases and J by 1 base, with 15 bases between. The length of the CDR3 is 16 residues. The germline V gene encodes CDR1 MGHRA and CDR2 YSYEKL. CDR3 loop: CASSHQQRGAQETQYF. The CDR3 DNA sequence: TGCGCCAGCAGCCATCAACAAAGAGGGGCCCAAGAGACCCAGTACTTC.

This clonotype was picked up many times. This sequence joins TRBV5-1 and TRBJ1-3; D is undetermined. CDR1 and CDR2 (germline): SGHRS, YFSETQ. The V and J ends lost 1 base and 0 bases respectively, with 11 bases between them. The length of the CDR3 is 16 residues. The CDR3 region has the DNA TGCGCCAGCAGCTTGCCCCAGCGTCCCTCTGGAAACACCATATATTTT. It specifies CASSLPQRPSGNTIYF.